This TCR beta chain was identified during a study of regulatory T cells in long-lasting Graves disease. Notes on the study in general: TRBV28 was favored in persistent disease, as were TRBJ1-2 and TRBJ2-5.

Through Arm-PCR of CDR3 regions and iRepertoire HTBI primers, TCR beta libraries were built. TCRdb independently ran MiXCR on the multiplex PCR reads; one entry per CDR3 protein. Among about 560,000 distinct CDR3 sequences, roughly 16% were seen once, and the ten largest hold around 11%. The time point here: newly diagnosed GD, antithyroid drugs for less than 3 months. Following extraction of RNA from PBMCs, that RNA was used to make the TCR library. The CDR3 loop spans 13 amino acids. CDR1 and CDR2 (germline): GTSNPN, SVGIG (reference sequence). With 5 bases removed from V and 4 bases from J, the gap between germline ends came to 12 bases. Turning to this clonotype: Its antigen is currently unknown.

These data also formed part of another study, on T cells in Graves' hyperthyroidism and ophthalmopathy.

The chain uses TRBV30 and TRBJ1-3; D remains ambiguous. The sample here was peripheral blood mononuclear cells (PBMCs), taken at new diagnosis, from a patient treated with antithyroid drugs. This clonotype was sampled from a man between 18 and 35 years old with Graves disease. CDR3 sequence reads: CAWDKAGGNTIYF. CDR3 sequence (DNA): TGTGCCTGGGACAAGGCGGGCGGAAACACCATATATTTT.